This T cell receptor beta chain was captured by sequencing in a study of blood T cell repertoires in COVID-19. Clones were read by immunoSEQ multiplex PCR, and TCRdb kept only the in-frame ones, dropping some. The table records some 200,000 clones, about 79% of them present only once. The TCR sequence derives from a man aged 50 to 60 with active or convalescent COVID-19. Sample: peripheral blood.

CDR3 region: CASSLGLAGGPSTDTQYF. The CDR3 DNA follows: TGTGCCAGCAGCTTAGGGTTAGCGGGAGGGCCTAGCACAGATACGCAGTATTTT. This chain joins TRBV11-2 and TRBJ2-3; 11 bases map to TRBD2. The junction had 6 bases not matched to a gene; V was cut back by 1 base and J by 0 bases. Looked up from germline, CDR1 is SGHAT and CDR2 is FQNNGV. The CDR3 runs to 18 residues.